Given below is one T cell receptor (beta chain) in context. Original handling: By means of reference gene primer amplification, nucleated cell counts were estimated. Measured with immunoSEQ multiplex PCR; TCRdb has only the in-frame clones, and not every one. V and J calls and clone size are copied from that table; D and trimming were computed from the DNA. The sample has about 140,000 clones; 80% to 90% are singletons. The entry originates in a study of blood T cell repertoires in COVID-19. Study-level background: Acute and convalescent COVID-19 samples came from the United States, Italy and Spain. From T cells, B-cell-depleted T cells, or PBMCs came the material, which was cDNA or gDNA.

V shed 3 bases, J shed 8 bases, and the junction held 12 bases outside the gene matches. Germline lookup yields CDR1 SGDLS and CDR2 YYNGEE. The CDR3 has 15 residues. This receptor was identified in a woman of 80 years or more with acute or convalescent COVID-19. Sequenced material: peripheral blood. This chain uses TRBV9 with TRBJ1-2, with 8 nucleotides matching TRBD1. CDR3 sequence: CASSDDVRGREGYTF. DNA for the CDR3: TGTGCCAGCAGCGACGACGTCAGGGGGCGTGAAGGCTACACCTTC.